The 10 T cell receptor beta chains reported below all come from one sample, sequenced in a study of OX40 agonist ivuxolimab in advanced cancers. Produced via immunoSEQ multiplex PCR; TCRdb's table is partial and in-frame only. The sample has 45,000 to 50,000 clones, approximately 88% seen once; the top ten hold 13% to 15%. Specimen: CD4+ or CD8+ T cells sorted from blood, collected in a trial of the OX40 agonist ivuxolimab. Receptors were obtained from an adult with an advanced solid tumor such as melanoma, head and neck, liver or kidney cancer.

V usage is TRBV7-9 and J usage is TRBJ2-2; 7 nucleotides line up with TRBD1. The trim removed 2 bases at V and 4 bases at J, leaving 7 bases unmatched. CDR1 is SEHNR, CDR2 FQNEAQ, per germline (reference sequence). This CDR3 has 16 residues. Here the CDR3 DNA reads TGTGCCAGCAGCTTACCAAAACAGGGGTCCACCGGGGAGCTGTTTTTT. This translates into CASSLPKQGSTGELFF. Complete variable domain (other parts from reference TRBV7-9 and TRBJ2-2): DTGVSQNPRHKITKRGQNVTFRCDPISEHNRLYWYRQTLGQGPEFLTYFQNEAQLEKSRLLSDRFSAERPKGSFSTLEIQRTEQGDSAMYLCASSLPKQGSTGELFFGEGSRLTVL.

V usage is TRBV5-4 and J usage is TRBJ2-5; D may be TRBD1 or TRBD2 (6 bases each). TRBJ2-7 matches the DNA end more closely, so the J call is doubtful. The CDR3 length is 15 residues. Germline CDR1 SGHNT, CDR2 YYREEE (reference sequence). The CDR3 is CASSLAGGGLGEQYF. For the CDR3, the DNA is TGTGCCAGCAGCTTGGCTGGAGGGGGTTTAGGCGAGCAGTACTTC.

The chain has TRBV28 and TRBJ1-4; D perhaps matches TRBD1 (6 bases). Germline CDR1 reads MDHEN; CDR2 reads SYDVKM. The germline V and J ends were trimmed by 3 bases and 2 bases, with 16 bases remaining between them. The CDR3 runs to 17 residues. Here the CDR3 reads CASSFPVRGATNEKLFF. The CDR3 region has the DNA TGTGCCAGCAGTTTCCCGGTCCGGGGGGCGACTAATGAAAAACTGTTTTTT.

The rearrangement uses TRBV15 and TRBJ2-3; D perhaps matches TRBD2 (6 bases). CDR3 size: 16 residues. The germline V and J ends were trimmed by 8 bases and 0 bases, with 18 bases remaining between them. In germline, CDR1 is LNHNV, CDR2 YYDKDF (reference sequence). The CDR3 DNA is TGTGCCACCGCCGCATCCGCTGGGGGGAGCACAGATACGCAGTATTTT. It codes for CATAASAGGSTDTQYF.

This chain connects TRBV6-4 to TRBJ1-2; D gene unclear. The CDR3 covers 10 residues. V gave up 2 bases and J gave up 8 bases, with 3 bases separating them. CDR1 is MRHNA and CDR2 is SNTAGT in the germline V gene. The CDR3 coding sequence is TGTGCCAGCAGTGACCAGGGCTACACCTTC. Translating it yields CASSDQGYTF.

The chain has TRBV29-1 and TRBJ2-3, with 8 bases fitting TRBD2. After removal of 3 bases from V and 5 bases from J, the junction contained 1 base not matched to a gene. Germline assignment: CDR1 SQVTM and CDR2 ANQGSEA. The CDR3 is 12 residues long. Written as DNA, the CDR3 is TGCAGCGTTGACGGGGGGGTAGATACGCAGTATTTT. This translates into CSVDGGVDTQYF.

The chain couples TRBV5-8 to TRBJ1-5; 8 bases are shared with TRBD1. Looked up from germline, CDR1 is SGHTS and CDR2 is YDEGEE. After removal of 3 bases from V and 7 bases from J, the junction contained 9 bases not matched to a gene. This CDR3 contains 15 residues. CDR3 in amino acids: CASSWKDRANQPQHF. In DNA form, the CDR3 reads TGTGCCAGCAGCTGGAAGGACAGGGCCAACCAGCCCCAGCATTTT.

The DNA of the CDR3 is TGTGCCAGCAGTGGGGGACTAGCGGGGAGCGGGGAGCTGTTTTTT. Residues: CASSGGLAGSGELFF. The chain joins TRBV6-1 to TRBJ2-2; 13 bases align to TRBD2. The J segment lost 7 bases and the V segment lost 4 bases, leaving 3 bases of the junction unmatched. The CDR3 is 15 amino acids. Germline V gene data show CDR1 as MNHNS and CDR2 as SASEGT.

This sequence joins TRBV11-3 and TRBJ2-2; 7 bases map to TRBD1. Germline CDR1 and CDR2: SGHNT and YENEEA. This CDR3 is 15 amino acids long. V lost 2 bases, J lost 4 bases, and 4 bases stayed unmatched. CDR3 protein: CASSLTGVGTGELFF. In DNA, the CDR3 is TGTGCCAGCAGCTTAACAGGGGTCGGCACCGGGGAGCTGTTTTTT.

The CDR3 loop reads CASRSDGQSYNEQFF. Here the CDR3 DNA reads TGCGCCAGCCGCTCGGATGGACAGTCCTACAATGAGCAGTTCTTC. The J gene is TRBJ2-1, the V gene TRBV5-1; D is perhaps TRBD1 (6 bases). Germline loops: CDR1 SGHRS, CDR2 YFSETQ. This CDR3 comprises 15 residues. Trimming stripped 7 bases from V and 1 base from J, with 15 bases between.